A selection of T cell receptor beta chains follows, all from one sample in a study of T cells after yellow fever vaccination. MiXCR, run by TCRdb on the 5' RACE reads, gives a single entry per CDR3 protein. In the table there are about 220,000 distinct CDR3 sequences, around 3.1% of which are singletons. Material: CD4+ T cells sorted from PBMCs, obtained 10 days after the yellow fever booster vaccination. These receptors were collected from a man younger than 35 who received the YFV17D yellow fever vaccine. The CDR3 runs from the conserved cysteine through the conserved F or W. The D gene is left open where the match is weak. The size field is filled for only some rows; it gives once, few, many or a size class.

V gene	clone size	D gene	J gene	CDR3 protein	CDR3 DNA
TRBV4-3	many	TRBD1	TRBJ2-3	CASSQDGQVDTQYF	TGCGCCAGCAGCCAAGATGGACAGGTGGATACGCAGTATTTT
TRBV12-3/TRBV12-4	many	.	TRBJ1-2	CASSFSGDGGYTF	TGTGCCAGCAGTTTTTCGGGTGACGGTGGCTACACCTTC
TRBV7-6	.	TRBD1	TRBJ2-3	CASSLRTGALWDTQYF	TGTGCCAGCAGCCTGCGGACAGGGGCTCTCTGGGATACGCAGTATTTT
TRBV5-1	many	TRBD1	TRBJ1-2	CASSVSTGGLNYGYTF	TGCGCCAGCAGCGTTTCTACAGGGGGCCTTAACTATGGCTACACCTTC
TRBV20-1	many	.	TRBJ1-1	CSARAFHLMNTEAFF	TGCAGTGCTAGAGCGTTCCACCTAATGAACACTGAAGCTTTCTTT
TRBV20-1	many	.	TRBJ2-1	CSGRGGRPYNEQFF	TGCAGTGGAAGGGGGGGGAGGCCCTACAATGAGCAGTTCTTC
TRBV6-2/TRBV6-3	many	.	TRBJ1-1	CASSHRDMGAFF	TGTGCCAGCAGCCACCGGGACATGGGGGCTTTCTTT
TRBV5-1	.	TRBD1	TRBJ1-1	CASSTGQGLDTEAFF	TGCGCCAGCAGCACGGGACAGGGTTTGGACACTGAAGCTTTCTTT
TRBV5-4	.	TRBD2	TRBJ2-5	CASSPRGGQGETQYF	TGTGCCAGCAGCCCGCGGGGGGGCCAGGGAGAGACCCAGTACTTC
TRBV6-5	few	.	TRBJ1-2	CASSYSPGPSYGYTF	TGTGCCAGCAGTTACTCGCCGGGACCGAGCTATGGCTACACCTTC
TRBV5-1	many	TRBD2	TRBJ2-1	CASRELANEQFF	TGCGCCAGCAGGGAACTAGCGAATGAGCAGTTCTTC
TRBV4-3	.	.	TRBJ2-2	CASSQEVGELFF	TGCGCCAGCAGCCAAGAGGTCGGGGAGCTGTTTTTT
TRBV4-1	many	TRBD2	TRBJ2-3	CASGFSGASTDTQYF	TGCGCCAGCGGATTCAGCGGGGCCAGCACAGATACGCAGTATTTT
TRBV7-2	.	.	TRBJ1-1	CASSFWGRASTEAFF	TGTGCCAGCAGCTTTTGGGGGCGGGCTAGCACTGAAGCTTTCTTT
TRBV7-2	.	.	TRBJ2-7	CASSLTLAEQYF	TGTGCCAGCAGCTTGACCTTAGCGGAGCAGTACTTC
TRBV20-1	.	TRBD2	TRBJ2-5	CSARAGTSGDQETQYF	TGCAGTGCTAGAGCCGGGACTAGCGGGGACCAAGAGACCCAGTACTTC
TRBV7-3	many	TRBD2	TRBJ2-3	CASSLMSSGGAGDTQYF	TGTGCCAGCAGCTTAATGTCTAGCGGGGGGGCGGGAGATACGCAGTATTTT
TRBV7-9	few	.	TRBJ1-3	CASSLAGNTIYF	TGTGCCAGCTCTTTAGCTGGAAACACCATATATTTT
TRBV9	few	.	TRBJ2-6	CASSVTVRDGSLSGANVLTF	TGTGCCAGCAGCGTAACAGTCCGGGACGGGTCTCTCTCTGGGGCCAACGTCCTGACTTTC
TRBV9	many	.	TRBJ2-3	CASSVDQGTDTQYF	TGTGCCAGCAGCGTAGACCAAGGCACAGATACGCAGTATTTT
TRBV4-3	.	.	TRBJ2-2	CASSRVDGPGELFF	TGCGCCAGCAGCCGAGTTGACGGGCCCGGGGAGCTGTTTTTT
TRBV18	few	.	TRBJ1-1	CASSRQTKNTEAFF	TGTGCCAGCTCACGACAGACTAAAAACACTGAAGCTTTCTTT
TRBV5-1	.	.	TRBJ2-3	CASEAPDTDTQYF	TGCGCCAGCGAAGCCCCGGACACAGATACGCAGTATTTT
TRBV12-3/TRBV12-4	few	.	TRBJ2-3	CASIRDTYTDTQYF	TGTGCCAGCATCCGGGACACTTACACAGATACGCAGTATTTT
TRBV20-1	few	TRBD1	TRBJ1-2	CSARGGTGGPNGYTF	TGCAGTGCTAGAGGAGGGACAGGGGGGCCAAATGGCTACACCTTC
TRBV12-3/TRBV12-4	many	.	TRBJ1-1	CASSYRWGAEAFF	TGTGCCAGCAGTTATAGGTGGGGCGCTGAAGCTTTCTTT
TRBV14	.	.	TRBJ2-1	CASSRETDNEQFF	TGTGCCAGCAGCCGCGAGACAGACAATGAGCAGTTCTTC
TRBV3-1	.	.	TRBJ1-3	CASSPGHGGGNTIYF	TGTGCCAGCAGCCCCGGACACGGCGGGGGAAACACCATATATTTT
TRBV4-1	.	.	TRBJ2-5	CASSPRLGRETQYF	TGCGCCAGCAGCCCTCGACTAGGTCGAGAGACCCAGTACTTC
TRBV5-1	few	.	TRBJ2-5	CASSFRGIQETQYF	TGCGCCAGCAGCTTCAGAGGGATCCAAGAGACCCAGTACTTC
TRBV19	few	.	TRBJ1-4	CASSLSQRNEKLFF	TGTGCCAGTAGTCTAAGCCAGCGTAATGAAAAACTGTTTTTT
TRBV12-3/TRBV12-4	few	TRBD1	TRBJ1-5	CASTPSTGRRNQPQHF	TGTGCCAGCACCCCCTCGACAGGGCGACGCAATCAGCCCCAGCATTTT
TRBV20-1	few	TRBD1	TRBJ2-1	CSARPPPGTGDFPSSYNEQFF	TGCAGTGCTAGACCCCCGCCCGGGACAGGGGACTTTCCGAGCTCCTACAATGAGCAGTTCTTC
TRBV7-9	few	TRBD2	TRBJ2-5	CASSFGTTGGETQYF	TGTGCCAGCAGCTTTGGGACTACCGGAGGGGAGACCCAGTACTTC
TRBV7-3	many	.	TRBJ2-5	CASSRITEETQYF	TGTGCCAGCAGCCGCATTACTGAAGAGACCCAGTACTTC
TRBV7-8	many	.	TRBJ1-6	CASSQGSKNSPLHF	TGTGCCAGCAGCCAGGGATCTAAAAATTCACCCCTCCACTTT
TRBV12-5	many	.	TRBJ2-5	CASGLGRVETQYF	TGTGCTAGTGGTTTGGGCAGGGTAGAGACCCAGTACTTC
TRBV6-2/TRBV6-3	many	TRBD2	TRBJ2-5	CASSFLTSGQETQYF	TGTGCCAGCAGTTTCCTGACTAGCGGACAAGAGACCCAGTACTTC
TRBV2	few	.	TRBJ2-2	CASSDGAVLDTGELFF	TGTGCCAGCAGTGACGGGGCAGTTCTTGACACCGGGGAGCTGTTTTTT
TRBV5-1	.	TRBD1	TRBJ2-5	CASSSGTGGYQETQYF	TGCGCCAGCAGCTCCGGGACAGGGGGGTACCAAGAGACCCAGTACTTC
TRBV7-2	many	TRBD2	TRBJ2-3	CASSDTSGGFTDTQYF	TGTGCCAGCAGCGACACTAGCGGAGGCTTCACAGATACGCAGTATTTT
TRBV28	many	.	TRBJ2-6	CASDSKGFRSGANVLTF	TGTGCCAGCGATAGTAAGGGTTTCCGCTCTGGGGCCAACGTCCTGACTTTC
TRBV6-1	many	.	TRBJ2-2	CASSEDRLGELFF	TGTGCCAGCAGTGAAGATCGGCTCGGGGAGCTGTTTTTT
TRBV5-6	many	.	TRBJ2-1	CASSLRVTGDNEQFF	TGTGCCAGCAGCTTGAGAGTTACTGGCGACAATGAGCAGTTCTTC
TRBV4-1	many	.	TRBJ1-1	CASSQEIPLRRGTEAFF	TGCGCCAGCAGCCAAGAAATCCCCCTCCGGAGGGGGACTGAAGCTTTCTTT
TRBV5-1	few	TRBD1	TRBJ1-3	CASSLSGDRGNTIYF	TGCGCCAGCAGCTTATCAGGGGACAGAGGAAACACCATATATTTT
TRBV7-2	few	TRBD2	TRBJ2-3	CASSRTSGESTDTQYF	TGTGCCAGCAGCCGGACTAGCGGGGAGAGTACAGATACGCAGTATTTT
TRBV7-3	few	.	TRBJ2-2	CASSGQHTGELFF	TGTGCCAGCAGCGGCCAACACACCGGGGAGCTGTTTTTT
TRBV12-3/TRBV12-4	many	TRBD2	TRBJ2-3	CASSGGGTNTDTQYF	TGTGCCAGCAGTGGCGGAGGGACTAACACAGATACGCAGTATTTT
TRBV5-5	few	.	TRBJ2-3	CASSSRPGVTQYF	TGTGCCAGCAGCTCTCGTCCCGGAGTTACGCAGTATTTT